These 17 T cell receptor beta chains originate from one sample sequenced in a study of T-cell reconstitution after alpha-beta-depleted transplantation in children. TCRbeta library construction was performed incorporating unique molecular identifiers. TCRdb re-called the PCR reads through MiXCR, storing one row per CDR3 protein. The sample has about 220,000 distinct CDR3 sequences, more than 15% seen once. The sample consisted of PBMCs, mostly from graft donor cells, taken 360 days after TCRalphabeta/CD19-depleted stem cell transplant. These receptors were collected from a male patient between 2 and 10 years old who had a stem cell transplant for acute lymphoblastic leukemia, so the T cells may come from the graft donor.

For the CDR3, the DNA is TGCAGTGCTAGAGATCTCACTAGCGGGGGGAATACGCAGTATTTT. Its protein is CSARDLTSGGNTQYF. The chain couples TRBV20-1 to TRBJ2-3; 12 nucleotides align to TRBD2. V dropped 0 bases and J dropped 7; count of bases not matched to a gene: 5. Germline CDR1 and CDR2: DFQATT and SNEGSKA (reference sequence). The CDR3 extends over 15 amino acids.

This clonotype was observed a few times. J is TRBJ2-1 and V is TRBV29-1; the match to TRBD2 covers 8 bases. This CDR3 comprises 13 residues. The trim removed 4 bases at V and 6 bases at J, leaving 5 bases unmatched. Germline assignment: CDR1 SQVTM and CDR2 ANQGSEA. The CDR3 region is CSVAGGGSNEQFF. The CDR3 nucleotides are TGCAGCGTTGCCGGGGGGGGCAGCAATGAGCAGTTCTTC.

This rearrangement joins TRBV11-2 to TRBJ2-3; 10 bases are a match to TRBD2. Germline V gene data show CDR1 as SGHAT and CDR2 as FQNNGV. This CDR3 has 17 amino acids. J was trimmed by 2 bases and V by 4 bases; bases with no gene match: 9. CDR3 protein: CASSSRIAGGYTDTQYF. In DNA form, the CDR3 reads TGTGCCAGCAGCTCACGGATAGCGGGGGGCTACACAGATACGCAGTATTTT. Based on the CDR3 plus reference TRBV11-2 and TRBJ2-3, the full variable domain is EAGVAQSPRYKIIEKRQSVAFWCNPISGHATLYWYQQILGQGPKLLIQFQNNGVVDDSQLPKDRFSAERLKGVDSTLKIQPAKLEDSAVYLCASSSRIAGGYTDTQYFGPGTRLTVL.

This clonotype was picked up a small number of times. The rearrangement links TRBV27 to TRBJ1-5, with a weak D call TRBD1 (6 bases). There are 16 residues in the CDR3. V was shortened by 4 bases and J by 5 bases, with 18 bases between the two germline ends. CDR1 is MNHEY, CDR2 SMNVEV, per germline (reference sequence). The CDR3 loop reads CASSSPRQDPHQPQHF. As DNA, the CDR3 is TGTGCCAGCAGTTCCCCTCGACAGGACCCCCATCAGCCCCAGCATTTT.

This clonotype was found a few times. J is TRBJ2-2 and V is TRBV10-2; D gene uncertain. The V end lost 6 bases, the J end lost 0 bases, and 2 bases lay between the germline ends. The germline gives CDR1 WSHSY, CDR2 SAAADI. CDR3 length: 12 residues. The CDR3 nucleotides are TGCGCCAGCAGGGCGAACACCGGGGAGCTGTTTTTT. It specifies CASRANTGELFF.

The chain joins TRBV7-6 to TRBJ2-1; D gene uncertain. The CDR3 is 17 residues long. Trimming cost V 5 bases and J 3 bases, with 20 bases left between them. Germline V gene data show CDR1 as SGHVS and CDR2 as FNYEAQ. CDR3: CASSPTPQPRNYNEQFF. CDR3 DNA sequence: TGTGCCAGCAGCCCAACACCACAACCCCGGAACTACAATGAGCAGTTCTTC.

This chain links TRBV11-3 with TRBJ2-1; 8 positions agree with TRBD2. The germline CDR1 and CDR2 sequences are SGHNT and YENEEA. The length of the CDR3 is 15 residues. V lost 3 bases to trimming and J lost 3 bases; unmatched junction nucleotides: 4. CDR3 in amino acids: CASSFRGGVYNEQFF. CDR3 coding DNA: TGTGCCAGCAGCTTTCGGGGGGGCGTCTACAATGAGCAGTTCTTC.

The chain carries TRBV5-1 and TRBJ2-3; D is ambiguous. This CDR3 is built from 13 residues. The V end lost 5 bases, the J end lost 5 bases, and 12 bases lay between the germline ends. Germline V gene sequence: CDR1 SGHRS, CDR2 YFSETQ. This chain's CDR3 is CASRGSVGDTQYF. Here the CDR3 DNA reads TGCGCCAGCAGAGGAAGCGTGGGAGATACGCAGTATTTT.

This chain connects TRBV12-3 or TRBV12-4 to TRBJ1-5, with a possible D match to TRBD1 (5 bases). CDR3 length equals 12 residues. V was clipped by 4 bases and J by 6 bases, with 7 bases between them. CDR3: CASSWQGQPQHF. The CDR3, as DNA: TGTGCCAGCAGTTGGCAGGGTCAGCCCCAGCATTTT.

This rearrangement joins TRBV29-1 to TRBJ2-3; D might be TRBD2 (6 bases). V dropped 5 bases and J dropped 5 bases, with 8 bases sitting between them. Germline CDR1 SQVTM, CDR2 ANQGSEA. CDR3 length: 11 residues. This chain's CDR3 is CSVRGIDTQYF. The CDR3 nucleotides read TGCAGCGTTCGGGGGATAGATACGCAGTATTTT.

This clonotype was found many times. The rearrangement uses TRBV7-2 and TRBJ1-1; D possibly corresponds to TRBD1 (5 bases). The germline CDR1 and CDR2 sequences are SGHTA and FQGNSA. V was cut by 5 bases and J by 4 bases, with 14 bases left in between. CDR3 size: 14 residues. Here the CDR3 reads CASSPEGRGTEAFF. The CDR3 DNA reads as TGTGCCAGCAGCCCAGAGGGGCGGGGCACTGAAGCTTTCTTT.

The sample holds a few counts of this clonotype. V is TRBV12-3 or TRBV12-4 and J is TRBJ1-2, with TRBD1 matching over 9 bases. The CDR3 is 16 residues long. With 8 bases clipped from V and 0 bases from J, the junction kept 10 bases outside the gene matches. This chain's CDR3 is CASFQGGTGTNYGYTF. The CDR3 DNA reads as TGTGCCAGCTTCCAGGGCGGGACAGGGACTAACTATGGCTACACCTTC.

The chain is built from TRBV6-5 and TRBJ2-1; possibly TRBD1 or TRBD2 for D (6 bases each). Trimming shortened V by 10 bases and J by 2 bases, and 9 bases separated the two germline ends. The CDR3 loop spans 12 amino acids. The germline CDR1 and CDR2 sequences are MNHEY and SVGAGI. This chain's CDR3 is CAIRGPYNEQFF. The CDR3 DNA reads as TGTGCCATCCGGGGGCCCTACAATGAGCAGTTCTTC.

This clonotype was seen repeatedly, ten times or more. The J gene is TRBJ2-7, the V gene TRBV12-3 or TRBV12-4; 7 bases agree with TRBD1. The CDR3 contains 14 residues. The V and J ends lost 4 bases and 4 bases, in that order; junction bases with no gene match: 7. The CDR3 region has the DNA TGTGCCAGCAGTTCTCAAATACAGGGGTACGAGCAGTACTTC. This gives the protein CASSSQIQGYEQYF.

The sample holds many counts of this clonotype. CDR3 in amino acids: CSVVPLGRARNEQYF. CDR3 nucleotide sequence: TGCAGCGTCGTCCCTTTGGGCCGAGCAAGGAACGAGCAGTACTTC. The J gene is TRBJ2-7, the V gene TRBV29-1; no clear D. V was shortened by 6 bases and J by 5 bases, with 23 bases between the two germline ends. From germline, CDR1 is SQVTM and CDR2 ANQGSEA. The CDR3 sequence is 15 residues long.

This clonotype came up a few times. J is TRBJ2-7 and V is TRBV4-3; 12 bases are shared with TRBD1. In germline, CDR1 is LGHNA, CDR2 YSLEER. J was trimmed by 2 bases and V by 3 bases; bases with no gene match: 11. The CDR3 consists of 18 residues. The CDR3 DNA reads TGCGCCAGCAGCCATCGTATTACCGGGACAGGGGGCACCTACGAGCAGTACTTC. The encoded protein is CASSHRITGTGGTYEQYF.

This clonotype appeared a few times. The chain employs TRBV20-1 and TRBJ2-6, with D possibly matching TRBD2 (5 bases). This CDR3 has 15 residues. V lost 0 bases to trimming and J lost 1 base, with 7 bases between them. The germline V gene has CDR1 DFQATT and CDR2 SNEGSKA (reference sequence). The CDR3 loop reads CSARDPGSGANVLTF. DNA for the CDR3: TGCAGTGCTAGAGACCCGGGGTCTGGGGCCAACGTCCTGACTTTC.